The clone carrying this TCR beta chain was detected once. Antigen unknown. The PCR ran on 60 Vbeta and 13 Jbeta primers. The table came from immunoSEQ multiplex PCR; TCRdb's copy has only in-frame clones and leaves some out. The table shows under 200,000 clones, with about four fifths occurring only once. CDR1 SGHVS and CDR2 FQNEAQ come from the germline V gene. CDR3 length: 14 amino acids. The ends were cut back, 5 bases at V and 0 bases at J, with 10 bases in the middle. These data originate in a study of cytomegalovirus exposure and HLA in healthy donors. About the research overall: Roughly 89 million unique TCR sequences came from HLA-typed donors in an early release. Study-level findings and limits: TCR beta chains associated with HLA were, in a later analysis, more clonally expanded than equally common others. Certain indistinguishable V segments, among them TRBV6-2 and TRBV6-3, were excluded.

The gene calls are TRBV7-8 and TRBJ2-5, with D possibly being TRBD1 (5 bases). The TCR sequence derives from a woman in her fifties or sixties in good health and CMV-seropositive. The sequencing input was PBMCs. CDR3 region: CASSKGLYQETQYF. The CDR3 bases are TGTGCCAGCAGCAAGGGGTTGTACCAAGAGACCCAGTACTTC. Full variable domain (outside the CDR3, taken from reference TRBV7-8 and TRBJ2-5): GAGVSQSPRYKVAKRGQDVALRCDPISGHVSLFWYQQALGQGPEFLTYFQNEAQLDKSGLPSDRFFAERPEGSVSTLKIQRTQQEDSAVYLCASSKGLYQETQYFGPGTRLLVL.